This TCR beta chain comes out of a study of blood T cell repertoires in COVID-19. Study in general: The United States, Italy and Spain supplied acute and convalescent COVID-19 samples. T cells, B-cell-depleted T cells, or PBMCs provided the cDNA or gDNA that served as material.

Original methodology: Amplification of reference gene primers was used by the study to estimate nucleated cell counts. Assay used: immunoSEQ multiplex PCR; TCRdb lists only in-frame clones, some missing. The V and J calls and clone size are taken from that table; D and trimming were inferred from the DNA. The data contain approximately 59,000 clones, 80% to 85% of them singletons. The CDR3 is 14 residues long. The germline CDR1 and CDR2 sequences are SGHDN and FVKESK. V was clipped by 5 bases and J by 5 bases, with 15 bases between them. The receptor comes from an older man with acute or convalescent COVID-19. Specimen: peripheral blood. The gene calls are TRBV14 and TRBJ1-2, with D possibly being TRBD1 (6 bases). The CDR3 is CASSSVQGSYGYTF. In DNA, the CDR3 is TGTGCCAGCAGCTCAGTACAGGGATCGTATGGCTACACCTTC. The variable domain in full, with the rest retrieved from reference TRBV14 and TRBJ1-2, is EAGVTQFPSHSVIEKGQTVTLRCDPISGHDNLYWYRRVMGKEIKFLLHFVKESKQDESGMPNNRFLAERTGGTYSTLKVQPAELEDSGVYFCASSSVQGSYGYTFGSGTRLTVV.